This TCR beta chain was captured by sequencing in a study of T-cell reconstitution after alpha-beta-depleted transplantation in children. Notes on the study in general: Surviving recipient T cells and intrathymic progenitors accounted for some patients' high TCRbeta diversity at day 60.

This clonotype was seen many times. Its antigen remains unknown. CDR1 and CDR2 (germline): DFQATT, SNEGSKA (reference sequence). The CDR3 extends over 16 amino acids. The trim removed 0 bases at V and 7 bases at J, leaving 9 bases unmatched. Unique molecular identifiers were incorporated during preparation of the TCRbeta library. TCRdb analysed the PCR reads with MiXCR anew, one entry per CDR3 protein. Of under 300,000 distinct CDR3 sequences listed, roughly 11% are singletons. This TCR came from a male patient between 2 and 10 years old who had a stem cell transplant for chronic granulomatous disease, so the T cells may come from the graft donor. The rearrangement uses TRBV20-1 and TRBJ1-6; 7 bases map to TRBD1. The sequences come from peripheral blood, collected 180 days after TCRalphabeta/CD19-depleted stem cell transplant. DNA of the CDR3: TGCAGTGCTAGAGATTCCAGACAGGGCCCCAATTCACCCCTCCACTTT. Amino acids: CSARDSRQGPNSPLHF.